A selection of T cell receptor beta chains follows, all from one sample in a study of blood T cell repertoires in COVID-19. Profiled with immunoSEQ multiplex PCR; TCRdb holds only in-frame clones, not every one. The sample records fewer than 250,000 clones, around 90% being singletons. The sequencing input was peripheral blood. These receptors were collected from a man aged 55 to 70 who had recovered from COVID-19. The CDR3 runs from the conserved cysteine through the conserved F or W. D genes are given only for firm matches. Rows give clone size only sometimes, using once, few, many, or a class for an expanded clone.

j_call clone_size v_call d_call cdr3_nt cdr3_aa
TRBJ2-1 NA TRBV9 TRBD2 TGTGCCAGCAGCCAAAGCGGGGTGAGCTCCTACAATGAGCAGTTCTTC CASSQSGVSSYNEQFF
TRBJ1-1 once TRBV5-4 NA TGTGCCAGCAGCTTCATAGAGAACACTGAAGCTTTCTTT CASSFIENTEAFF
TRBJ1-5 NA TRBV19 TRBD1 TGTGCCAGTCATATCAGGGGGAATCAGCCCCAGCATTTT CASHIRGNQPQHF
TRBJ2-3 NA TRBV5-4 TRBD1 TGTGCCAGCAGCTGGCCGGGACAGCAGACAGATACGCAGTATTTT CASSWPGQQTDTQYF
TRBJ1-1 NA TRBV5-4 NA TGTGCCAGCAGCTTGAGGGGAGGAACTGAAGCTTTCTTT CASSLRGGTEAFF
TRBJ2-5 NA TRBV11-2 NA TGTGCCAGCAGCTTAGATTTTGGGAGTATAAAGACCCAGTACTTC CASSLDFGSIKTQYF
TRBJ2-2 NA TRBV11-2 NA TGTGCCAGCAGCTTATCGGGGGACACCGGGGAGCTGTTTTTT CASSLSGDTGELFF
TRBJ2-5 once TRBV9 TRBD2 TGTGCCAGCAGCCCCGGGACTAGCGGGGGGCGCGAGACCCAGTACTTC CASSPGTSGGRETQYF
TRBJ2-7 NA TRBV19 TRBD1 TGTGCCAGTAGTATACGGGACAGACCCTACGAGCAGTACTTC CASSIRDRPYEQYF
TRBJ1-2 once TRBV28 TRBD1 TGTGCCAGCAGTTCACCCCCGACAGGGGGGGACTATGGCTACACCTTC CASSSPPTGGDYGYTF
TRBJ2-1 once TRBV6-5 NA TGTGCCACCACACAGAGCTCCTACAATGAGCAGTTCTTC CATTQSSYNEQFF
TRBJ1-1 NA TRBV20-1 NA TGCAGTGCTAGTCATGCTTTCTTT CSASHAFF
TRBJ1-1 NA TRBV18 NA TGTGCCAGCTCCATAGATTACACTGAAGCTTTCTTT CASSIDYTEAFF
TRBJ2-1 NA TRBV7-8 NA TGTGCCAGCAGCTTACTATACGGGAACAATGAGCAGTTCTTC CASSLLYGNNEQFF
TRBJ1-3 NA TRBV5-1 TRBD1 TGCGCCAGCAGCTCTAACCCAGACAGGGGGCTAGGAAACACCATATATTTT CASSSNPDRGLGNTIYF
TRBJ2-2 NA TRBV20-1 TRBD2 TGCAGTGCTAGTTTTGGGCGGCTAGCGGGAGACACCGGGGAGCTGTTTTTT CSASFGRLAGDTGELFF
TRBJ1-2 few TRBV7-9 NA TGTGCCAGCAGCTTAGAGGTGGGAGACTATGGCTACACCTTC CASSLEVGDYGYTF
TRBJ2-2 NA TRBV7-3 NA TGTGCCAGCAGCTTAAGGCAGGCTGGGACCGGGGAGCTGTTTTTT CASSLRQAGTGELFF
TRBJ2-1 once TRBV9 TRBD2 TGTGCCAGCAGCGCGACTAGCGGGAGCTACAATGAGCAGTTCTTC CASSATSGSYNEQFF
TRBJ2-7 once TRBV11-2 TRBD2 TGTGCCAGCAGCTTAATATCCCTAGCGGAGAAGGAGTACTTC CASSLISLAEKEYF
TRBJ2-3 NA TRBV9 NA TGTGCCAGCAGCGAGCTTACTGAACCCACAGATACGCAGTATTTT CASSELTEPTDTQYF
TRBJ2-6 NA TRBV6-1 NA TGTGCCAGCAGTGCCCGTAGTGGGCAGATTTTTCCGGCTGGGGCCAACGTCCTGACTTTC CASSARSGQIFPAGANVLTF
TRBJ1-6 NA TRBV7-2 NA TGTGCCAGCAGCTCCTCATCGGGTTCACCCCTCCACTTT CASSSSSGSPLHF
TRBJ1-1 NA TRBV11-2 NA TGTGCCAGCAGCTTCGGCGGGGAGAACACTGAAGCTTTCTTT CASSFGGENTEAFF
TRBJ2-2 NA TRBV6-2/TRBV6-3 NA TGTGCCAGCAGTTACGACAAAGGTGGGTACACCGGGGAGCTGTTTTTT CASSYDKGGYTGELFF
TRBJ1-2 NA TRBV19 NA TGTGCCACCGCTCGACAGAGCACTAACTATGGCTACACCTTC CATARQSTNYGYTF
TRBJ1-1 NA TRBV24-1 NA TGTGCCACCAGTGATCGGAACACTGAAGCTTTCTTT CATSDRNTEAFF
TRBJ1-6 once TRBV25-1 TRBD1 TGTGCCAGCAGTGAAACAGGGGCAACGAATAATAATTCACCCCTCCACTTT CASSETGATNNNSPLHF
TRBJ1-4 NA TRBV27 TRBD1 TGTGCCAGCAGTTTATATGGGACAGGGAAGTCACTTGAAAAACTGTTTTTT CASSLYGTGKSLEKLFF
TRBJ1-1 NA TRBV27 TRBD1 TGTGCCAGCAGTGTAAGGACAGGGGAAGCTTTCTTT CASSVRTGEAFF
TRBJ1-6 NA TRBV7-7 NA TGTGCCAGCGCTGGGCAGGCTAATTCACCCCTCCACTTT CASAGQANSPLHF
TRBJ1-2 NA TRBV19 NA TGTGCCAGTAGTATGGGACTGATGAACTATGGCTACACCTTC CASSMGLMNYGYTF
TRBJ2-1 NA TRBV7-3 NA TGTGCCAGCAGCTCCTACATCTCCCGGGGGGCAGACAATGAGCAGTTCTTC CASSSYISRGADNEQFF
TRBJ2-1 NA TRBV24-1 TRBD1 TGTGCCACCAGCGAGACAGGGACGCCCCTAAATGAGCAGTTCTTC CATSETGTPLNEQFF
TRBJ2-3 NA TRBV7-9 TRBD2 TGTGCCAGCAGCCAGACTAGCGGGAGGGCCCGCACAGATACGCAGTATTTT CASSQTSGRARTDTQYF
TRBJ1-6 once TRBV5-4 TRBD1 TGTGCCAGCAGCACGCGACAGGGAGATAATTCACCCCTCCACTTT CASSTRQGDNSPLHF
TRBJ2-2 NA TRBV7-2 TRBD2 TGTGCCAGCAGCCCGAGCGGGGCTTGGGACACCGGGGAGCTGTTTTTT CASSPSGAWDTGELFF
TRBJ2-7 NA TRBV15 NA TGTGCCACCAGCAGAGATCTAATTGCCTACGAGCAGTACTTC CATSRDLIAYEQYF
TRBJ1-2 NA TRBV25-1 TRBD1 TGTGCCAGCAGTGCGGGACAGGGATCTCATGGCTACACCTTC CASSAGQGSHGYTF
TRBJ2-5 NA TRBV9 NA TGTGCCAGCAGCGCCGACAGGAGCCCTCAAGAGACCCAGTACTTC CASSADRSPQETQYF
TRBJ2-7 NA TRBV6-5 NA TGTGCCAGCAGTTACTCGAAGGCAGGGGCCTACGAGCAGTACTTC CASSYSKAGAYEQYF
TRBJ2-5 NA TRBV7-2 TRBD1 TGTGCCAGCAGCCCCAGACAGGGTCGGGAGACCCAGTACTTC CASSPRQGRETQYF
TRBJ1-6 NA TRBV27 NA TGTGCCAGCAGTTTATCGTGGGGAGGGATTAATTCACCCCTCCACTTT CASSLSWGGINSPLHF
TRBJ1-3 few TRBV10-1 NA TGCGCCAGCAGGAACCCGGTGGGGCTACCCTCTGGAAACACCATATATTTT CASRNPVGLPSGNTIYF
TRBJ1-3 NA TRBV19 NA TGTGCCAGTAGTGAGACAGTCTCTGGAAACACCATATATTTT CASSETVSGNTIYF
TRBJ1-2 NA TRBV18 NA TGTGCCAGCTCCCCGGACACCGACAGACTCTACACCTTC CASSPDTDRLYTF
TRBJ2-3 NA TRBV10-3 NA TGTGCCATCAGTGAGGGGACAATCAGCACAGATACGCAGTATTTT CAISEGTISTDTQYF
TRBJ2-2 few TRBV6-5 TRBD1 TGTGCCAGCAGTCGGGACAGGAAGACCGGGGAGCTGTTTTTT CASSRDRKTGELFF
TRBJ1-5 NA TRBV28 TRBD1 TGTGCCAGCAGTTTATGGGGAGACAGGGGGGGATCCCGGCCCCAGCATTTT CASSLWGDRGGSRPQHF
TRBJ1-2 NA TRBV11-2 NA TGTGCCAGCAGCTTGAGGAAAGACTATGGCTACACCTTC CASSLRKDYGYTF
TRBJ2-7 NA TRBV7-2 NA TGTGCCAGCAGCTGGTCGTGGAACAGAGACTACGAGCAGTACTTC CASSWSWNRDYEQYF
TRBJ2-5 NA TRBV11-1 NA TGTGCCAGCAGCTCCGGGGAGAACAGAATCGGAGAGACCCAGTACTTC CASSSGENRIGETQYF
TRBJ2-2 NA TRBV7-9 NA TGTGCCAGCAGCCCCCGGACAGTGAACACCGGGGAGCTGTTTTTT CASSPRTVNTGELFF